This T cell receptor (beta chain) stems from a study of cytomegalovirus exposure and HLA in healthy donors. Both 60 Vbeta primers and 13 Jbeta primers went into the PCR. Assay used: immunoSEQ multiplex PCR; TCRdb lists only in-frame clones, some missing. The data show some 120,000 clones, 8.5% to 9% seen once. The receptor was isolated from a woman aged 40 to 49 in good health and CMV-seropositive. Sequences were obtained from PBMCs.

CDR3 in amino acids: CAISVTGGTEAFF. Here the CDR3 DNA reads TGTGCCATCAGTGTGACAGGGGGGACTGAAGCTTTCTTT. This chain joins TRBV10-3 and TRBJ1-1; 9 nucleotides align to TRBD1. The length of the CDR3 is 13 residues. The germline CDR1 and CDR2 sequences are ENHRY and SYGVKD. V dropped 4 bases and J dropped 5; count of bases not matched to a gene: 2.